This entry is about one T cell receptor (beta chain). The source of the sample is a study of blood T cell repertoires in COVID-19. Sequenced by immunoSEQ multiplex PCR; TCRdb stores in-frame clones only, minus some. The sample yields about 220,000 clones, about 82% seen once. Patients of the Seattle cohort, enrolled during active infection, were followed longitudinally. Trimming removed 6 bases from V and 4 bases from J; junction bases left unmatched: 8. The CDR3 has 15 amino acids. The germline V gene encodes CDR1 KGHSH and CDR2 LQKENI. The specimen sequenced was peripheral blood. This TCR was sampled from a woman in her sixties or seventies with COVID-19, enrolled during active disease. V is TRBV18 and J is TRBJ2-1, with 8 nucleotides matching TRBD1. The CDR3 here is CASSLGQAQYNEQFF. In DNA form, the CDR3 reads TGTGCCAGCTCTTTGGGACAGGCACAATACAATGAGCAGTTCTTC.